This T cell receptor (beta chain) was recovered during a study of CD8 T cells in Susac syndrome. The CDR3 is made up of 13 amino acids. V lost 3 bases, J lost 5 bases, and 6 bases stayed unmatched. The germline CDR1 and CDR2 sequences are GTSNPN and SVGIG (reference sequence). An input of 0.5 to 1 ug of RNA was subjected to reverse transcription using random hexamers. Amplification of TCR beta CDR3 across 54 Vbeta and 13 Jbeta was performed with immunoSEQ multiplex PCR. TCRdb re-called the immunoSEQ multiplex PCR reads with MiXCR, one entry per CDR3 protein. The sample holds approximately 210,000 distinct CDR3 sequences, approximately 94% seen once. The authors carried out high-throughput sequencing of TCR beta. They applied it to CD8+ and CD4+ T cells obtained from blood.

Sequenced sample: CD4+ T cells from PBMCs. The V call is TRBV30, the J call TRBJ2-7; TRBD1 matches at 8 bases. This clonotype was sampled from a human donor with Susac syndrome. The chain's CDR3 is CAWSRTGPHEQYF. The CDR3, as DNA: TGTGCCTGGAGCAGGACAGGGCCCCACGAGCAGTACTTC.